One T cell receptor (beta chain) is described in this entry. Its antigen is currently unknown. Trimming shortened V by 2 bases and J by 0 bases, and 9 bases separated the two germline ends. CDR3 size: 14 residues. CDR1 and CDR2 (germline): SGDLS, YYNGEE. Sequencing templates came from extracted RNA that was reverse transcribed into cDNA. TCRdb's table, derived via immunoSEQ multiplex PCR, lists solely in-frame clones and lacks some. This sample has about 7,400 clones, with under 70% found just once. The record originates from a study of CD8+ T cells in alopecia areata. About the research overall: The protocol delivered tofacitinib for 6 to 18 months, then withdrew it for 6 months.

Treatment specified: oral pan-JAK inhibitor, 5-10 mg twice daily. Lesional scalp tissue (obtained by punch biopsy) and peripheral blood were collected from alopecia areata patients. Study results and caveats: Among the 100 top clones, expanded CD8+ clones, like scalp clonality, were significantly decreased by tofacitinib.

The sequenced sample was skin, obtained at week 4, from a patient treated with tofacitinib. This clonotype was obtained from a human donor with alopecia areata. The V and J genes are TRBV9 and TRBJ2-7; maybe TRBD1 (6 bases). CDR3 DNA: TGTGCCAGCAGCGTCGGGACACCCTCCTACGAGCAGTACTTC. This codes for CASSVGTPSYEQYF.